This T cell receptor beta chain was sequenced during a study of beta chain features in type 1 diabetes (dated by TCRdb to between 2017 and 2018). Some background on the complete study: Patients and healthy donors did not differ in mean age, gender distribution, total cell number or subset yield. A total of 85 million to 140 million sorted cells were examined across all samples, and a strong correlation was observed between cell number per subset and RNA yield. In the study, TCRB repertoires of sorted circulating CD4+ T cell subsets from recently diagnosed type 1 diabetes patients were compared with those of matched healthy donors. Regulatory and stem cell-like memory subsets were obtained from only 8 patients and about eight healthy donors, while naive and central memory subsets were obtained from all 30 or so donors.

All of the isolated RNA was reverse transcribed with the High Capacity cDNA Reverse Transcription Kit, so expressed TCRB transcripts were sequenced. Naive, central memory and regulatory T cell samples underwent deep immunoSEQ sequencing, averaging roughly 3.3 million total reads per sample. Sorted cells were lysed in RLT buffer, and RNA was extracted using DNase-treated RNeasy Micro or Mini kits according to cell number. To prevent cross-contamination, each cell subset was processed individually, whereas patient and healthy donor samples were processed jointly. The immunoSEQ multiplex PCR was used to amplify TCRB sequences from cDNA, generating 87-bp fragments that spanned the CDR3 region. Sequencing of the amplicons was done on the Illumina HiSeq platform. In the paper's pipeline: PCR bias was computationally corrected using synthetic template baselines, reads within Hamming distance 2 were collapsed, and singletons that could not be merged were discarded. Reads were aligned against IMGT to assign V, D and J genes, CDR3 length and insertions or deletions at six rearrangement sites. Within each subset, clonotype counts were normalized to sorted cell number, after which true diversity and Gini coefficients were computed with the tcR R package. Repertoire sharing was quantified using the overlap coefficient calculated on TCRB nucleotide sequences. Out-of-frame TCRB sequences from naive cells were analyzed as a proxy for the pre-selection repertoire. TCRdb took over this immuneACCESS table, retaining in-frame rearrangements with V and J assigned. Such tables are incomplete; in checked studies, under half of the missing clones stem from an unresolved V gene, and the remainder is unexplained. V and J calls and clone size are given by that table; D and trimming were obtained from the DNA. The sample records roughly 280,000 clones, roughly 25% of which are singletons. Clones ranked in the top ten supply roughly 0.011% of the sample.

Overall study results and their limits: In all four CD4+ subsets, TCRB CDR3 length was moderately but significantly shorter in type 1 diabetes patients. Naive, central memory and regulatory TCRB repertoires appeared to be more alike among patients than among healthy donors. Only small numbers of individuals were included in the HLA sub-analyses, which left unresolved whether HLA type had any influence on TCRB rearrangement. Because cDNA was sequenced instead of genomic DNA, highly expressing activated cells could be over-represented, though the groups showed no difference in activation or CD3 levels. Patients with type 1 diabetes made fewer insertions and deleted more nucleotides at VDJ recombination sites, implying thymic rearrangement abnormalities. Shorter templates might have been favored by PCR, but patient and control samples were amplified and corrected together, so both groups would have been affected equally by any skew.

Each donor gave one peripheral blood draw, averaging roughly 120 mL, which was collected into heparinised tubes. A BD FACSAria II was used to sort naive, central memory, regulatory and stem cell-like memory CD4+ T cells with a panel that included CD45RO, CCR7, CD25, CD127, CD95 and CD27. Every sorted population had a purity above 95%. PBMCs were separated immediately by Lymphoprep density gradient centrifugation and were stained directly, without being cultured. So that batch effects would be minimized, each experiment stained and sorted samples in pairs, pairing one healthy donor with one patient. Turning to this clone: Its antigen is currently not known. No base qualities exist here, and no much larger clone lies one base off it.

This clonotype was obtained from a young woman with type 1 diabetes. The sequenced sample was naive CD4+ T cells from blood. The meaning of the sample's cell subset or site label: true naive CD4+ T cells.

Read as DNA, the sequence is TGCAGCGTTGAAGCGTATCGAGACGAGCAGTACTTC. Its coded protein is CSVEAYRDEQYF. The V and J segments used are TRBV29-1 and TRBJ2-7; no D segment can be confidently identified. From a lookup of the germline V gene, CDR1 and CDR2 are SQVTM and ANQGSEA. The CDR3 holds 12 amino acids from the cysteine to the phenylalanine. The kept DNA is CDR3 alone, 36 bases in frame from the first base. V and J are truncated by 1 base and 5 bases respectively, leaving an intervening sequence of 9 bases.